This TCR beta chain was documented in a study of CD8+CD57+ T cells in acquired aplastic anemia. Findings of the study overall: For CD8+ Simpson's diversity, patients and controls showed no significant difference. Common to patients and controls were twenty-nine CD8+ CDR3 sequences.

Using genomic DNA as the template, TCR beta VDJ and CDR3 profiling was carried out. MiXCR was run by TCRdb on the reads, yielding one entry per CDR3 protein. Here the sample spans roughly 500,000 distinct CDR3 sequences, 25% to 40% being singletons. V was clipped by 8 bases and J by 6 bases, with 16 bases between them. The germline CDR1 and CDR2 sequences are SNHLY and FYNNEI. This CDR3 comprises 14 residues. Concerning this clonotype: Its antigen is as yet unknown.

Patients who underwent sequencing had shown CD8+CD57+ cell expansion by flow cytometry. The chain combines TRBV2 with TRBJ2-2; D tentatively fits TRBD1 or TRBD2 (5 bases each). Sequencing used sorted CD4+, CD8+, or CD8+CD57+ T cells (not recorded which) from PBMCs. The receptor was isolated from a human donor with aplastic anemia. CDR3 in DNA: TGTGCCAGCGGTGGGACGGGTGGGGCCGGGGAGCTGTTTTTT. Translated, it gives CASGGTGGAGELFF.